This T cell receptor beta chain is drawn from a study of T cells after yellow fever vaccination. Findings and limits, study-wide: Most primary-vaccination clones recurred post-booster (approximately 96% CD4, 88% CD8).

For this clonotype: Its antigen remains unknown.

Trimming stripped 5 bases from V and 5 bases from J, with 16 bases between. Germline-derived CDR1 and CDR2 are MNHNS and SASEGT. The CDR3 has 14 residues. The TCR cDNA carried a universal primer site and UMIs from 5'RACE template switching. Each CDR3 protein is one row after TCRdb ran MiXCR on the 5' RACE reads. Among approximately 600,000 distinct CDR3 sequences listed, 9% to 15% were seen once. The chain is built from TRBV6-1 and TRBJ2-7, with D unresolved. The TCR sequence derives from a man aged 30-40 years who received the YFV17D yellow fever vaccine. Sequences were derived from PBMCs, sampled on the day of the yellow fever booster vaccination. CDR3 nucleotide sequence: TGTGCCAGCAGTCCCGCCGAATTCTGGGACGAGCAGTACTTC. This codes for CASSPAEFWDEQYF.